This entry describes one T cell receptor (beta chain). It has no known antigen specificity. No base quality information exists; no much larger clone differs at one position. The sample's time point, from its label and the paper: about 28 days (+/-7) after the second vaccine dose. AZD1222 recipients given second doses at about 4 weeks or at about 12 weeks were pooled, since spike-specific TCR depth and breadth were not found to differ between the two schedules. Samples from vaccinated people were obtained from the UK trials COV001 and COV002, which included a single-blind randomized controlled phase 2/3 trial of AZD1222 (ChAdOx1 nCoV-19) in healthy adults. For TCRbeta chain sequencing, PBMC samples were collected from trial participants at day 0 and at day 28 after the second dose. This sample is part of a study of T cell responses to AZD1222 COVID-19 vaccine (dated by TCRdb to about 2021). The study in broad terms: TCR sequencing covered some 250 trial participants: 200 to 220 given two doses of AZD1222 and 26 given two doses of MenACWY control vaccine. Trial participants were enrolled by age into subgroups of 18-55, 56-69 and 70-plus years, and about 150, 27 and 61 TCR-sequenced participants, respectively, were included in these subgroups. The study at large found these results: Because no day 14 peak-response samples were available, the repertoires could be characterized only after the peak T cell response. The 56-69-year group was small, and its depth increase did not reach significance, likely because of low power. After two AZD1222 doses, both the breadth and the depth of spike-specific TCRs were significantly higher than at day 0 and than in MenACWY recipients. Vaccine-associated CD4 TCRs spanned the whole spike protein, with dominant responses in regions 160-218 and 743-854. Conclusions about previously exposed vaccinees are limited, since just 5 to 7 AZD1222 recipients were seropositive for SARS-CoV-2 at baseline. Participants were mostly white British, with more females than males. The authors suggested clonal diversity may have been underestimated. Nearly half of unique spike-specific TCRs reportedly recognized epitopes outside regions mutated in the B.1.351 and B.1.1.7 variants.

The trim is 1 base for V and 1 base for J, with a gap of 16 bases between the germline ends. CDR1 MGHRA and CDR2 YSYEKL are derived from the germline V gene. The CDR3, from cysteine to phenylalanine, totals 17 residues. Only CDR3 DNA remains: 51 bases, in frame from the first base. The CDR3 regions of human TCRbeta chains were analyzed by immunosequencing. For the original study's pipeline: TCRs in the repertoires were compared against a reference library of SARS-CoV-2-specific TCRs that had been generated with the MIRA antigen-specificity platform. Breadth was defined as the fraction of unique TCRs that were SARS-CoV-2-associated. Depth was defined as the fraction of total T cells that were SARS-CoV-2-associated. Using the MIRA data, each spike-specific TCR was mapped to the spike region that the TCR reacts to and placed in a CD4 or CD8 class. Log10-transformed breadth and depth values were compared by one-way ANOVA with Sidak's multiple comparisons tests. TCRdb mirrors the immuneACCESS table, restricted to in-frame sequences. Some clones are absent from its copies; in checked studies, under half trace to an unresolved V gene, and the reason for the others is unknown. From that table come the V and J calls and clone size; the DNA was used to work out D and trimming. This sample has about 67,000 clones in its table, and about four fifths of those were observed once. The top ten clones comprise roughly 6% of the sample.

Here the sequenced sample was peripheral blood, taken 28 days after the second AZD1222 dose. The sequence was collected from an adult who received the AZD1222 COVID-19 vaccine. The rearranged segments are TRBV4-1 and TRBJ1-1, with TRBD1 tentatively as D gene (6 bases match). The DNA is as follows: TGCGCCAGCAGCCAAGGAAGTACAGGGTGGTCGAACACTGAAGCTTTCTTT. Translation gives CASSQGSTGWSNTEAFF.